Shown below are 5 T cell receptor beta chains from a single sample sequenced in a study of control samples from healthy donors and cancer patients. Libraries were prepared by immunoSEQ multiplex PCR; TCRdb keeps only in-frame clonotypes and omits some of them. The top ten hold about an eighth of the sample, which has hundreds of thousands of clones, over 70% seen once. Sequencing was carried out using PBMCs. These receptors all come from a woman aged 55-69 years with lung cancer.

The CDR3 coding sequence is TGTGCCAGCTCACCACCCACAGGGGCTAGCAATCAGCCCCAGCATTTT. It codes for CASSPPTGASNQPQHF. This chain joins TRBV18 and TRBJ1-5, with 7 bases fitting TRBD1. The ends lost 0 bases at V and 0 bases at J; junction bases unmatched: 2. CDR1 is KGHSH, CDR2 LQKENI, per germline. The CDR3 consists of 16 residues.

The chain uses TRBV6-5 and TRBJ1-4; 9 bases are shared with TRBD1. V was clipped by 6 bases and J by 3 bases; unmatched bases: 5. CDR3 length: 15 residues. Per germline, CDR1 MNHEY and CDR2 SVGAGI. DNA for the CDR3: TGTGCCAGCAGGCCAACAGGGGGCCCTAATGAAAAACTGTTTTTT. Protein sequence: CASRPTGGPNEKLFF.

The table lists this clone with a count of one. The chain has TRBV5-1 and TRBJ1-4; 10 nucleotides align to TRBD1. This CDR3 has 14 amino acids. V was clipped by 6 bases and J by 8 bases; unmatched bases: 7. Germline CDR1 SGHRS, CDR2 YFSETQ. The CDR3 here is CASKPGTGDEKLFF. The CDR3 region has the DNA TGCGCCAGCAAACCCGGGACAGGGGACGAAAAACTGTTTTTT.

The gene calls are TRBV3-1 (or the pseudogene TRBV3-2) and TRBJ1-2, with a tentative D call TRBD1 (5 bases). Trimming took off 0 bases at V and 7 bases at J, with 12 bases between the two ends. Looked up from germline, CDR1 is LGHDT and CDR2 is YNNKEL (reference sequence). The CDR3 is 14 residues long. The CDR3 coding sequence is TGTGCCAGCAGCCAAGAGTCCCAGGGTCCTGGCTACACCTTC. Its protein product is CASSQESQGPGYTF.

The V and J genes are TRBV2 and TRBJ2-7; no clear D gene. CDR1 is SNHLY, CDR2 FYNNEI, per germline. V was trimmed by 7 bases and J by 2 bases, leaving 9 bases between them. This CDR3 spans 12 amino acids. The CDR3 DNA reads as TGTGCCAGCACCCAAGGGACCTACGAGCAGTACTTC. The encoded protein is CASTQGTYEQYF.